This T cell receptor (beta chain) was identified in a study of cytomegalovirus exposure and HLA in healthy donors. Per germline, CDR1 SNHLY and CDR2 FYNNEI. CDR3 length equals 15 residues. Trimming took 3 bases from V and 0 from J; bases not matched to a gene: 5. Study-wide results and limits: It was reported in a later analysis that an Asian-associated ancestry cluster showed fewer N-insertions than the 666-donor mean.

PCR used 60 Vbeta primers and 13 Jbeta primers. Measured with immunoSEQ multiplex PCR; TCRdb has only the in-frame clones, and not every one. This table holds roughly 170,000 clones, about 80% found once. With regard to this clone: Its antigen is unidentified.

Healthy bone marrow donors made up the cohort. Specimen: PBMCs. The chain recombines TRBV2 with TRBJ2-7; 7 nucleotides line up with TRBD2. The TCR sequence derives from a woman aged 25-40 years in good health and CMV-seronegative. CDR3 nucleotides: TGTGCCAGCAGTGAGGAGCGGGGCTTCTCCTACGAGCAGTACTTC. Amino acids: CASSEERGFSYEQYF.